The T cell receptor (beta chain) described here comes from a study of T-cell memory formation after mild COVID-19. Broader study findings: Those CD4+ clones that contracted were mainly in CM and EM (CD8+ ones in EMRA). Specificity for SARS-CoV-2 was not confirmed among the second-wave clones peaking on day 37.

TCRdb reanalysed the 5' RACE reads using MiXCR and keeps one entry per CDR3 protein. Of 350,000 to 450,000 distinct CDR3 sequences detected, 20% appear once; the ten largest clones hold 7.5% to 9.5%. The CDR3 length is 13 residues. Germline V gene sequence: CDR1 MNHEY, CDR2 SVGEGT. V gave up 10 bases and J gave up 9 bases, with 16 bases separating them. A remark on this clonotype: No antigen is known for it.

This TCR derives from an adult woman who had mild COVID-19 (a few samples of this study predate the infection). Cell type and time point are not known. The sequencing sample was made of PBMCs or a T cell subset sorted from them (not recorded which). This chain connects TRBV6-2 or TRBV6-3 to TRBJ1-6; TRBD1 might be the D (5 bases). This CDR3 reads CAIRAAQGSPLHF. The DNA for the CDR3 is TGTGCCATCCGGGCCGCGCAGGGTTCACCCCTCCACTTT.